This section outlines one TCR beta chain sequence together with its context. TCRdb processed the 5' RACE reads anew with MiXCR; each CDR3 protein has one entry. Among 55,000 to 65,000 distinct CDR3 sequences, around 9% were seen once, and the ten largest hold around 17%. This sample is drawn from a study of early T cells in non-severe SARS-CoV-2 infection. Germline V gene lookup returns CDR1 SGHNT and CDR2 YYREEE (reference sequence). CDR3 size: 14 residues. Trimming stripped 2 bases from V and 0 bases from J, with 5 bases between. The rearrangement joins TRBV5-4 to TRBJ1-4; D is undetermined. Sequenced: whole blood. This TCR was sampled from an adult who was a healthcare worker with PCR-confirmed SARS-CoV-2 infection or an uninfected control (not recorded which). The DNA for the CDR3 is TGTGCCAGCAGCTTCGTGCCAACTAATGAAAAACTGTTTTTT. The encoded protein is CASSFVPTNEKLFF.